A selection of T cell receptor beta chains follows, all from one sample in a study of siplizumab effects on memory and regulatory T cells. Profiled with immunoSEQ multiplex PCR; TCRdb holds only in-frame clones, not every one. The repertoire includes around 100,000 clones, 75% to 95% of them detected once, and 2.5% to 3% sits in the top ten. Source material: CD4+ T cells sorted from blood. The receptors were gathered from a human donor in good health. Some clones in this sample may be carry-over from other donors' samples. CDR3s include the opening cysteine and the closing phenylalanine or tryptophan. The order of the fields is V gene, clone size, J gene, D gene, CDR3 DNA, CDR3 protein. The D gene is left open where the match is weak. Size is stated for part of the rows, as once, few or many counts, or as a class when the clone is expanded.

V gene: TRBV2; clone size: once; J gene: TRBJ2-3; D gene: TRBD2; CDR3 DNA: TGTGCCAGCACTAGGGGTCTAGCGGGAGGGAGGGCAGATACGCAGTATTTT; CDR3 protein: CASTRGLAGGRADTQYF
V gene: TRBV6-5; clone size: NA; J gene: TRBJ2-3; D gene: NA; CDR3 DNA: TGTGCCAGCAGTTACGGGGGGACGCAGTATTTT; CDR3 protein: CASSYGGTQYF
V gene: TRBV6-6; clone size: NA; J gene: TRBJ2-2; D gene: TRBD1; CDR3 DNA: TGTGCCAGCAGTAGATGGACAGGAGACACCGGGGAGCTGTTTTTT; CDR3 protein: CASSRWTGDTGELFF
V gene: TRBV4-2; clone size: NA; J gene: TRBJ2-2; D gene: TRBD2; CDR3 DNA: TGTGCCAGCAGCCAGGTACTAGCGGGAGGGCCATTTGACACCGGGGAGCTGTTTTTT; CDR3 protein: CASSQVLAGGPFDTGELFF
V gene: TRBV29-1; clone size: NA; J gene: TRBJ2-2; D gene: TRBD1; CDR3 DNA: TGCAGCGCTGGACAGGGTTCGAACACCGGGGAGCTGTTTTTT; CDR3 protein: CSAGQGSNTGELFF
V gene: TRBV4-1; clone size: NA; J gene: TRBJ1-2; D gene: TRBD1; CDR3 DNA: TGCGCCAGCAGCCCTAGGACAGGACCATCCCTGCTTAACTATGGCTACACCTTC; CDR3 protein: CASSPRTGPSLLNYGYTF
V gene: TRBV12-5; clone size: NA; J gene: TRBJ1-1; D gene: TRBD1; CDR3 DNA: TGTGCTAGTGGACAGACAGGGGTCACTGAAGCTTTCTTT; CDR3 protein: CASGQTGVTEAFF
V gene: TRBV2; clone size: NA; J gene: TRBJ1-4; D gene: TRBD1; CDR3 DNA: TGTGCCAGCGGTCCGCTGACAGGGAGTAATGAAAAACTGTTTTTT; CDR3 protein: CASGPLTGSNEKLFF
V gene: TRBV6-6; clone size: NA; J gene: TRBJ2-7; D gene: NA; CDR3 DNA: TGTGCCAGCGGTAAGGACAGATACGAGCAGTACTTC; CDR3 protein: CASGKDRYEQYF
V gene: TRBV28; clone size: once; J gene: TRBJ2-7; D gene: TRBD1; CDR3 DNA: TGTGCCAGCAGTCGAGACAGGGGATTCTACGAGCAGTACTTC; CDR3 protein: CASSRDRGFYEQYF
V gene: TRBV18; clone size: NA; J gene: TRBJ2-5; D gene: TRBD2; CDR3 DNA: TGTGCCAGCTCACCGGGACTAGCGGGAGTAGAGACCCAGCACTTC; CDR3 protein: CASSPGLAGVETQHF
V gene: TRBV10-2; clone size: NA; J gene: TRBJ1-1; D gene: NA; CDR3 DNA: TGCGCCAGCAGTGAGCGTCCCGGGGGTGGAGAGGCTTTCTTT; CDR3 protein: CASSERPGGGEAFF
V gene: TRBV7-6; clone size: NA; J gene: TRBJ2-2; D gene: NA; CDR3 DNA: TGTGCCAGCAGCTTCATCGTGGCCGGGGAGCTGTTTTTT; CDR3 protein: CASSFIVAGELFF
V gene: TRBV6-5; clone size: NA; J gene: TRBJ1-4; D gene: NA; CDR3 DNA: TGTGCCAGCAGTTACGTGGGCGGTGAAGAAAAACTGTTTTTT; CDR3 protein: CASSYVGGEEKLFF